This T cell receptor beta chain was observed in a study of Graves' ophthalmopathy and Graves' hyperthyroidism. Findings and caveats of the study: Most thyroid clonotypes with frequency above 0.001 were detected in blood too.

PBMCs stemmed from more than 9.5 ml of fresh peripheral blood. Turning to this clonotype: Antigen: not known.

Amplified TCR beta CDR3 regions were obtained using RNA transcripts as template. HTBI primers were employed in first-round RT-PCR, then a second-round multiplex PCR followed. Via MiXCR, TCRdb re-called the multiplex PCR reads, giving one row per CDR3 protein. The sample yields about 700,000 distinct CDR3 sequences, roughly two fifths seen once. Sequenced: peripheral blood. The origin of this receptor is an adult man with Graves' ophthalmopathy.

This chain's CDR3 is CASSFNPGVGTEAFF. The CDR3 DNA sequence: TGTGCCAGCAGCTTTAATCCCGGGGTCGGAACTGAAGCTTTCTTT. The chain combines TRBV7-2 with TRBJ1-1, with D unclear. Trimming cost V 3 bases and J 5 bases, with 16 bases left between them. CDR3 length: 15 residues. CDR1 and CDR2 (germline): SGHTA, FQGNSA.